The source of this TCR beta chain is a study of cytomegalovirus exposure and HLA in healthy donors (dated by TCRdb to about 2017). For context, the study as a whole: An earlier analysis of approximately 600 of the donors reported approximately 270 Gb of sequence data and roughly 110 million unique TCR beta sequences from approximately 180 million T cells. Approximately 300 gigabases of sequencing data and roughly 80 million unique TCR sequences made up an early release that covered several hundred HLA-typed donors. Of the 398 genotyped donors, about 84% fell in the genetic ancestry cluster associated with self-reported Caucasian donors. The study aimed to test whether cataloging public T cell receptors could reveal signatures of past pathogen exposure. Using immunosequencing, the study profiled T cell repertoires from about 610 subjects and related those repertoires to cytomegalovirus serostatus. A separate validation cohort of over a hundred different subjects was used in addition to the 666-subject first cohort. The study combined high-throughput TCR immunosequencing, statistical association of individual TCRs with disease status, and machine learning to predict cytomegalovirus infection status. A later analysis re-analyzed previously published TCR beta repertoires from 500 to 700 donors and added high-resolution HLA genotyping to study TCR occurrence patterns. In the later analysis, no new phenotypic data were used to find candidate immune exposures; instead, reliance was placed on TCR beta sequences and their occurrence across donors. An earlier analysis of some 600 of the donors applied high-throughput TCR beta sequencing to assess whether each TCR beta V gene segment acted as functional or pseudogenic. Donor age, sex, ethnicity and CMV serostatus were compiled together with the repertoire data. Genome-wide SNP genotypes for about three fifths of the 666 donors were used in a later genetic analysis, which treated that subset as a discovery cohort. All discovery cohort repertoires had been generated using a single sequencing platform. Both class I and class II loci were covered by HLA typing, at four-digit resolution. Typing coverage varied by locus: roughly 620-640 donors for A, B, C, DRB1 and DQB1; roughly 500 for DQA1; some 610 for DPA1; around 490 for DPB1. Because of strong linkage in the cohort, 5 or 6 DR-DQ haplotypes were treated as single units for association and clustering. Across about 370 genotyped donors of the cohort, an average of roughly 250,000 unique TCR beta nucleotide sequences per donor were sequenced, and 15% to 20% of those sequences were non-productive. Overall study results and their limits: According to the authors, the approach could potentially be generalized to other disease states and immunological phenotypes. The study gave a list of some 150 TCR beta chains associated with cytomegalovirus. In a later genetic analysis, a missense DCLRE1C variant was associated with V-gene and J-gene trimming of TCR beta chains, and the association was replicated in an independent cohort. In a later analysis, TCR association rates were found to vary across HLA loci, with the most associated TCRs seen for DRB1 alleles and the fewest for HLA-C alleles. Some IMGT-functional V segments, including TRBV6-2 and TRBV6-3, could not be distinguished by the 87-base-pair reads and were therefore excluded. Because counts were too low, under 20 rarely observed V segments, including chromosome 9 orphons, were left out of the earlier analysis of several hundred of the donors. A later analysis associated about 17,000 TCR beta sequences with specific HLA alleles at a false discovery rate of 0.05. In vitro tests confirmed that three of the cytomegalovirus-associated TCR beta chains recognize cytomegalovirus antigens. According to a later analysis, parvovirus B19, influenza, CMV and Epstein-Barr virus appeared linked to several top co-occurrence clusters. Linkage disequilibrium might explain the correlated functional status among segregating V segments, but an unknown experimental factor could not be excluded. HLA typing was unavailable for some donors at each locus, so association tests used only the typed subset. While some public TCRs were present in many individuals, most TCR sequences turned up only very rarely across donors. The cohort was sequenced for TCR beta chains only, and without alpha or paired-chain data the features that could be detected were limited. An earlier analysis of approximately 570 of the donors showed that most TCR beta V segments appeared in productive rearrangements either about 87% or about 30% of the time, which broadly matched IMGT annotations. A further reported finding was that TCR beta sequences accurately predicted the HLA-A and HLA-B alleles for most subjects in the first cohort. In a later analysis, HLA-associated TCR beta chains were found to be more clonally expanded and to have lower generation probabilities than equally common non-associated chains. In both the original and validation cohorts, the classifier was reported to diagnose cytomegalovirus status with high specificity and sensitivity. When HLA alleles, especially DR and DQ, strongly co-occurred, attributing TCR associations to individual alleles was difficult. Presence/absence analyses assumed roughly uniform sequencing depth across donors, an assumption that may not hold. According to a later analysis, most CMV-associated TCR beta chains appeared to be HLA-restricted, and the HLA associations seemed to be driven largely by CMV exposure. The sequencing pipeline was judged likely to have produced a cluster of highly shared sequence variants as a technical artifact. For the cohort, immune exposure information was limited to CMV serostatus. A later genetic analysis reported fewer N-insertions in productive TCRs among donors in an Asian-associated ancestry cluster than the approximately 670-donor mean.

About this clone: Its antigen target is currently unknown. No base quality information exists; no much larger clone differs at one position.

Library method: the immunoSEQ multiplex PCR assay. For the multiplex PCR, a mixture combining 60 forward primers for TCR Vbeta segments and 13 reverse primers for TCR Jbeta segments was used. The CDR3 region of rearranged TCR beta genes was amplified from genomic DNA by a multiplex PCR assay. Amplified TCR beta libraries were sequenced as 87-base-pair reads on the Illumina HiSeq System. The authors processed their data as follows. A later analysis counted tens of millions of unique TCR beta chains across the approximately 700 repertoires, and approximately 11 million of these chains were shared by at least two donors. Raw reads were error-corrected and collapsed into unique sequences with a nearest-neighbor algorithm that merged closely related sequences to remove PCR and sequencing errors. Alignment of CDR3 sequences to IMGT reference sequences was used to assign V, D and J gene segments. For a sequence to be retained, a match of at least six nucleotides to both a V gene segment and a J gene segment was required. A rearrangement counted as productive if the CDR3 had no stop codons and remained in frame with V and J, and every other rearrangement counted as non-productive. CDR3 was defined by IMGT convention, running from the second conserved V-encoded cysteine to the conserved J-encoded phenylalanine. Sequences without an unambiguous match to a single V gene segment were excluded from the earlier analysis of several hundred of the donors. An earlier analysis of a few hundred of the donors called V segments functional above 56.7% productive rearrangements and segregating when the between-donor standard deviation exceeded 5%. To diagnose cytomegalovirus status from the catalog of TCR beta chain sequences, a statistical classification framework was built. In a later analysis, TCR nucleotide sequences were compared against IMGT/GENE-DB human TR gene sequences so that V and J genes could be assigned. Using the TCRdist pipeline, a later analysis assigned CDR3 sequences along with most-parsimonious VDJ recombination scenarios. In a later analysis, every TCR beta chain was defined by the combination of its CDR3 amino acid sequence and its V-gene family, and reads without a unique V-gene family were dropped. A later analysis removed several hundred highly shared, low-generation-probability nucleotide sequences to deal with suspected cross-contamination and a sequencing artifact. In a later analysis, a clonal expansion index for each public chain was calculated from normalized within-repertoire ranks of inferred template counts. Generation probabilities in a later analysis came from a VDJ recombination model fitted to out-of-frame rearrangements, and those results were checked against IGoR. In a later analysis, TCR-TCR, TCR-HLA and TCR-CMV co-occurrence was scored with hypergeometric tests, and a repertoire-size bias correction was applied to TCR pairs. In a later analysis, false discovery rates were estimated by permuting HLA or CMV assignments 20 times. In a later analysis, co-occurring TCRs were grouped using DBSCAN, and TCRdist sequence similarity was added for clustering within HLA-allele-positive subsets. Repertoires with fewer than 30,000 or more than 120,000 public chains were left out of co-occurrence clustering, as were five repertoires with anomalous nucleotide sharing. This immuneACCESS table, as held by TCRdb, lists in-frame sequences with V and J called but not all clones. Of the missing ones, under half trace to an unresolved V gene in checked studies; the others have no known cause. The D gene and trimming were derived from the DNA, and the V and J assignments and clone size from that table. Counted in this sample were 90,000 to 150,000 clones; around 81% of them appeared once. Roughly 2.4% of the sample rests with the top ten.

Inclusive of the bounding cysteine and phenylalanine, the CDR3 is 15 residues long. Just CDR3 DNA is preserved here, 45 bases in frame from base 1. Per the germline V gene, SGHVS is the CDR1 and FNYEAQ is the CDR2. At the junction V is shortened by 2 bases and J by 7 bases; bases outside the gene matches: 7. The cohort comprised some 700 healthy bone marrow donors. At the time of sampling, every cohort member was nominally healthy, though immune exposures that went unrecorded were likely present. The donor was CMV seronegative and was included in the group of a few hundred seronegative cohort members. Every donor gave a peripheral blood sample, and the peripheral blood mononuclear cells from that sample were used for TCR beta sequencing. The Qiagen DNeasy Blood Extraction Kit was used to extract genomic DNA from the blood cell samples.

Recombination connected TRBV7-6 to TRBJ2-1, with TRBD2 matching 8 junction bases. The sequence was obtained from a woman aged 40 to 50 in good health and CMV-seronegative. Sequenced: PBMCs. The DNA sequence is as follows: TGTGCCAGCAGCTTATACACGGGAGGGCCGAATGAGCAGTTCTTC. This yields the protein CASSLYTGGPNEQFF.